One and the same sample provided the 26 T cell receptor beta chains below, sequenced in a study of a mutant IDH1 vaccine in newly diagnosed glioma. The repertoire was sequenced with immunoSEQ multiplex PCR; TCRdb's copy has only in-frame clones and lacks some. The sample consists of 60,000 to 65,000 clones, roughly 80% of them appearing once. As to time point: week 35, safety follow-up. A 20-mer mutant IDH1 peptide at 300 ug was injected subcutaneously with topical imiquimod. Their antigen targets remain unknown. The sample was PBMCs, taken from a glioma patient whose treatment included an IDH1 peptide vaccine. The receptors were gathered from a man between 35 and 55 years old with glioma.

Only one count was recorded for this clone. V and J are TRBV30 and TRBJ2-5, with 11 bases fitting TRBD2. This CDR3 spans 15 amino acids. Trimming cost V 2 bases and J 4 bases; bases outside gene matches: 6. The germline V gene encodes CDR1 GTSNPN and CDR2 SVGIG (reference sequence). CDR3 DNA: TGTGCCTGGAGTTTTAGCGGGAGGGAAGGAGAGACCCAGTACTTC. Translation: CAWSFSGREGETQYF. The complete variable domain, with remaining parts taken from reference TRBV30 and TRBJ2-5, reads SQTIHQWPATLVQPVGSPLSLECTVEGTSNPNLYWYRQAAGRGLQLLFYSVGIGQISSEVPQNLSASRPQDRQFILSSKKLLLSDSGFYLCAWSFSGREGETQYFGPGTRLLVL.

V is TRBV7-8 and J is TRBJ1-1; tentative D call: TRBD1 (6 bases). The V and J ends lost 2 bases and 1 base respectively, with 14 bases between them. The CDR3 is made up of 16 amino acids. Germline values: CDR1 SGHVS, CDR2 FQNEAQ. CDR3 sequence (DNA): TGTGCCAGCAGCTTACTCCGGGACACCTGGAACACTGAAGCTTTCTTT. This translates into CASSLLRDTWNTEAFF.

The chain recombines TRBV4-2 with TRBJ1-2; D might be TRBD1 (5 bases). V was shortened by 0 bases and J by 7 bases, with 6 bases between the two germline ends. Germline V gene lookup returns CDR1 LGHNA and CDR2 YNFKEQ. CDR3 length equals 12 residues. The CDR3 region is CASSQDRAGYTF. The CDR3 nucleotides are TGTGCCAGCAGCCAAGACAGGGCTGGCTACACCTTC.

The chain recombines TRBV6-5 with TRBJ1-3; tentative D call: TRBD1 (5 bases). This CDR3 contains 15 residues. CDR1 and CDR2 (germline): MNHEY, SVGAGI. The germline V and J ends were trimmed by 2 bases and 4 bases, with 12 bases remaining between them. CDR3 DNA sequence: TGTGCCAGCAGTTACGGGGCCTCATCGGGAAACACCATATATTTT. Translation gives CASSYGASSGNTIYF.

The chain joins TRBV6-4 to TRBJ2-3; 12 bases are shared with TRBD2. This CDR3 is 17 amino acids long. Trimming took 3 bases from V and 1 from J; bases not matched to a gene: 5. Germline CDR1 MRHNA, CDR2 SNTAGT. CDR3 residues: CASSEVASGGGTDTQYF. The CDR3 DNA follows: TGTGCCAGCAGTGAAGTGGCTAGCGGGGGGGGCACAGATACGCAGTATTTT.

This sequence joins TRBV30 and TRBJ1-1; D is uncertain. Per the germline V gene, CDR1 is GTSNPN and CDR2 is SVGIG (reference sequence). The length of the CDR3 is 11 residues. With 5 bases removed from V and 1 base from J, the gap between germline ends came to 5 bases. CDR3 nucleotides: TGTGCCTGGGGCAGGAACACTGAAGCTTTCTTT. Encoded protein: CAWGRNTEAFF.

The CDR3, as DNA: TGTGCCACCAGCAGAGAGGGGTTTAATGGCTACACCTTC. Amino acids: CATSREGFNGYTF. The chain uses TRBV15 and TRBJ1-2; D is unclear. The CDR3 contains 13 residues. V gave up 0 bases and J gave up 6 bases, with 8 bases separating them. Germline V CDR1 and CDR2: LNHNV, YYDKDF (reference sequence).

The chain uses TRBV5-4 and TRBJ2-6; D gene unclear. The V end lost 0 bases, the J end lost 2 bases, and 6 bases lay between the germline ends. CDR1 SGHNT and CDR2 YYREEE come from the germline V gene (reference sequence). The CDR3 has 15 amino acids. CDR3 in amino acids: CASSLEGAGANVLTF. CDR3 sequence (DNA): TGTGCCAGCAGCTTGGAGGGTGCTGGGGCCAACGTCCTGACTTTC.

The rearrangement joins TRBV19 to TRBJ1-1; D unresolved. This CDR3 is built from 17 residues. CDR1 is LNHDA and CDR2 is SQIVND in the germline V gene (reference sequence). V lost 6 bases and J 7 bases, leaving 27 bases between the germline ends. The CDR3 DNA is TGTGCCAGTAGCTCGATTAGCCCGAGAGAAATCAGAGTTGAAGCTTTCTTT. Encoded protein: CASSSISPREIRVEAFF.

This chain's CDR3 is CASSDLGIWSSSGNTIYF. The CDR3, as DNA: TGTGCCAGCAGCGACCTTGGGATATGGTCAAGCTCTGGAAACACCATATATTTT. V and J are TRBV4-2 and TRBJ1-3; D ambiguous. V was pared by 5 bases and J by 0 bases, with 20 bases between. Germline V gives CDR1 LGHNA, CDR2 YNFKEQ. CDR3 length: 18 residues.

The J gene is TRBJ2-7, the V gene TRBV10-3, with D possibly being TRBD1 (5 bases). CDR3 length: 17 residues. CDR1 is ENHRY, CDR2 SYGVKD, per germline. With 4 bases removed from V and 3 bases from J, the gap between germline ends came to 22 bases. For the CDR3, the DNA is TGTGCCATCAGTGCGAGGCAGGGCCCTTCGCACAACTACGAGCAGTACTTC. It is translated as CAISARQGPSHNYEQYF.

The chain couples TRBV29-1 to TRBJ2-3, with D perhaps matching TRBD1 or TRBD2 (5 bases each). Trimming cost V 6 bases and J 6 bases, with 19 bases left between them. Germline V gene data show CDR1 as SQVTM and CDR2 as ANQGSEA. The CDR3 is 14 amino acids. CDR3 sequence reads: CSVQGPLDSDTQYF. The CDR3 DNA sequence: TGCAGCGTCCAGGGCCCGCTGGACTCGGATACGCAGTATTTT.

In the case of this clone: Relative to the germline gene, one junction end is altered; a read error may explain this. This rearrangement joins TRBV27 to TRBJ1-1; no reliable D call. The CDR3 extends over 13 amino acids. Germline CDR1 reads MNHEY; CDR2 reads SMNVEV (reference sequence). The CDR3 DNA reads TGTGCCAGCAGTTTAGCCCGGAACGCTGAAGCTTTCTTT. It codes for CASSLARNAEAFF.

The table lists this clone with a few counts. The chain combines TRBV4-1 with TRBJ1-3; unclear D gene. V was trimmed by 0 bases and J by 4 bases, leaving 16 bases between them. CDR1 is MGHRA, CDR2 YSYEKL, per germline. This CDR3 spans 17 amino acids. The CDR3 region has the DNA TGCGCCAGCAGCCAAGATCTTCCCCAGAAGGCCGGAAACACCATATATTTT. This translates into CASSQDLPQKAGNTIYF.

The rearrangement links TRBV28 to TRBJ2-2; D may be TRBD2 (6 bases). Trimming removed 2 bases from V and 3 bases from J, with 7 bases in between. The CDR3 spans 14 residues. CDR1 and CDR2 from the germline V gene are MDHEN and SYDVKM. The DNA of the CDR3 is TGTGCCAGCAGTTTACGGGGGTACACCGGGGAGCTGTTTTTT. Residues: CASSLRGYTGELFF.

The gene calls are TRBV5-4 and TRBJ2-4; 7 nucleotides agree with TRBD1. The germline CDR1 and CDR2 sequences are SGHNT and YYREEE (reference sequence). Trimming cost V 4 bases and J 2 bases; bases outside gene matches: 6. The CDR3 is 15 amino acids. The CDR3 loop reads CASSPRQGTKNIQYF. CDR3 coding DNA: TGTGCCAGCAGCCCCAGACAGGGAACCAAAAACATTCAGTACTTC. The full variable domain, completed using reference TRBV5-4 and TRBJ2-4, is ETGVTQSPTHLIKTRGQQVTLRCSSQSGHNTVSWYQQALGQGPQFIFQYYREEENGRGNFPPRFSGLQFPNYSSELNVNALELDDSALYLCASSPRQGTKNIQYFGAGTRLSVL.

This clone is deemed medium-sized. This chain uses TRBV4-1 with TRBJ2-2; TRBD2 matches 15 bases. CDR3 length equals 18 residues. Germline lookup yields CDR1 MGHRA and CDR2 YSYEKL. After removal of 4 bases from V and 5 bases from J, the junction contained 8 bases not matched to a gene. CDR3 DNA: TGCGCCAGCAGCCCCGGACTAGCGGGAGGGCCATGGACCGGGGAGCTGTTTTTT. This codes for CASSPGLAGGPWTGELFF.

The chain carries TRBV5-1 and TRBJ2-5; the match to TRBD2 covers 11 bases. Per the germline V gene, CDR1 is SGHRS and CDR2 is YFSETQ. Trimming took 2 bases from V and 4 from J; bases not matched to a gene: 7. The CDR3 has 16 amino acids. The CDR3 sequence: CASSFSGGAPPETQYF. The CDR3 DNA sequence: TGCGCCAGCAGCTTTAGCGGGGGGGCACCCCCAGAGACCCAGTACTTC.

V usage is TRBV28 and J usage is TRBJ1-5; 9 positions match TRBD1. Germline assignment: CDR1 MDHEN and CDR2 SYDVKM. V lost 2 bases and J lost 11; bases outside the gene matches: 25. The CDR3 contains 20 residues. The CDR3 here is CASSLHHFPGQGIFLSAQHF. The CDR3 coding sequence is TGTGCCAGCAGTTTACATCATTTCCCCGGACAGGGGATTTTTCTATCAGCCCAGCATTTT.

This clone was observed once. The chain carries TRBV5-8 and TRBJ2-3, with D possibly TRBD1 on 6 matching bases. V lost 1 base, J lost 2 bases, and 14 bases lay in between. This CDR3 contains 16 residues. Germline V lookup: CDR1 SGHTS, CDR2 YDEGEE. DNA of the CDR3: TGTGCCAGCAGCTTGTCTAGGGACATCCCCACAGATACGCAGTATTTT. Translation gives CASSLSRDIPTDTQYF. Together with reference TRBV5-8 and TRBJ2-3, the CDR3 gives the full variable domain: EAGVTQSPTHLIKTRGQQATLRCSPISGHTSVYWYQQALGLGLQFLLWYDEGEERNRGNFPPRFSGRQFPNYSSELNVNALELEDSALYLCASSLSRDIPTDTQYFGPGTRLTVL.

This clone was counted a few times. The chain carries TRBV2 and TRBJ1-2; TRBD1 matches at 9 bases. Trimming cost V 7 bases and J 8 bases; bases outside gene matches: 8. This CDR3 spans 13 amino acids. Germline loops: CDR1 SNHLY, CDR2 FYNNEI. In DNA, the CDR3 is TGTGCCAGCACTACCGGACAGGGGAAAGGCTACACCTTC. It translates to CASTTGQGKGYTF.

For this clone: A read error may account for a junction end that differs from germline. This chain uses TRBV7-7 with TRBJ2-7; 8 nucleotides agree with TRBD1. This CDR3 is 15 amino acids long. Germline CDR1 reads SSHAT; CDR2 reads FNYEAQ (reference sequence). The CDR3 coding sequence is TGTGCTAGCAGCTCCTCTCCAGGGACAGGAGGAGAGCAGTACTTC. Translating it yields CASSSSPGTGGEQYF.

This rearrangement joins TRBV7-9 to TRBJ1-2; D may be TRBD1 (5 bases). The CDR3 loop spans 13 amino acids. From germline, CDR1 is SEHNR and CDR2 FQNEAQ (reference sequence). Trimming took off 5 bases at V and 8 bases at J, with 15 bases between the two ends. CDR3 amino acids: CASSVGEFQGYTF. The CDR3 DNA follows: TGTGCCAGCAGCGTAGGGGAATTCCAAGGCTACACCTTC. The full variable domain, completed using reference TRBV7-9 and TRBJ1-2, is DTGVSQNPRHKITKRGQNVTFRCDPISEHNRLYWYRQTLGQGPEFLTYFQNEAQLEKSRLLSDRFSAERPKGSFSTLEIQRTEQGDSAMYLCASSVGEFQGYTFGSGTRLTVV.

V is TRBV10-2 and J is TRBJ2-1; D unresolved. Germline CDR1 is WSHSY and CDR2 is SAAADI. Trimming left V 5 bases short and J 0 bases short, with 14 bases between. The CDR3 runs 16 residues. CDR3 sequence: CASSTQTRSSYNEQFF. The CDR3 bases are TGCGCCAGCAGTACCCAGACCCGAAGCTCCTACAATGAGCAGTTCTTC.

The gene calls are TRBV19 and TRBJ2-1, with D unresolved. Trimming cost V 0 bases and J 9 bases, with 15 bases left between them. Germline V gives CDR1 LNHDA, CDR2 SQIVND (reference sequence). The CDR3 has 15 amino acids. CDR3 sequence (DNA): TGTGCCAGTAGTATAGAGGGTGGTCGGTCCGGTGAGCAGTTCTTC. This codes for CASSIEGGRSGEQFF.

This chain joins TRBV7-2 and TRBJ1-2, with D maybe TRBD1 (5 bases). Germline V gene data show CDR1 as SGHTA and CDR2 as FQGNSA. The ends were cut back, 6 bases at V and 4 bases at J, with 9 bases in the middle. CDR3 length equals 12 residues. CDR3 bases: TGTGCCAGCAGTCCAGGGTTCTATGGCTACACCTTC. Residues: CASSPGFYGYTF.